This entry lists 13 T cell receptor beta chains sequenced from one sample in a study of human T cells and chemical hapten exposure. TCRdb reanalysed the RACE reads using MiXCR and keeps one entry per CDR3 protein. The top ten hold roughly 17% of the sample, which has roughly 53,000 distinct CDR3 sequences, approximately 9.9% seen once. Time point reported: patch test 3, about 24 weeks after DPC sensitization. Treatment noted: therapeutic diphenylcyclopropenone sensitization with weekly scalp DPC. The sample here was whole blood, taken in connection with sensitization to the hapten diphenylcyclopropenone (DPC). The receptors were gathered from a woman in her 40s with alopecia areata. Some clones in this sample may be carry-over from other donors' samples.

This clonotype has at least ten counts. J is TRBJ1-1 and V is TRBV7-9; D is unresolved. The germline V gene encodes CDR1 SEHNR and CDR2 FQNEAQ (reference sequence). V lost 8 bases and J lost 4, with 8 bases in between. This CDR3 region has 11 residues. The CDR3 DNA follows: TGTGCCAGCTCCAGGAGCACTGAAGCTTTCTTT. Translated: CASSRSTEAFF.

In this sample, this clonotype turned up many times. The chain couples TRBV20-1 to TRBJ2-7; 8 bases fit TRBD1. V shed 0 bases and J 3 bases; nucleotides not matched to a gene: 10. The germline V gene has CDR1 DFQATT and CDR2 SNEGSKA (reference sequence). The CDR3 is 16 residues long. CDR3 protein: CSARDRGQGADYEQYF. The CDR3 coding sequence is TGCAGTGCTAGAGATCGAGGGCAGGGGGCCGACTACGAGCAGTACTTC.

This clonotype showed up just a few times. V and J are TRBV30 and TRBJ2-7; D ambiguous. This CDR3 is built from 14 residues. V gave up 2 bases and J gave up 3 bases, with 14 bases separating them. Germline V gene lookup returns CDR1 GTSNPN and CDR2 SVGIG (reference sequence). The CDR3 sequence is CAWSKDWNDYEQYF. The CDR3 bases are TGTGCCTGGAGTAAAGACTGGAATGACTACGAGCAGTACTTC.

The chain joins TRBV28 to TRBJ1-6; D gene uncertain. Germline CDR1 reads MDHEN; CDR2 reads SYDVKM. V lost 2 bases, J lost 3 bases, and 14 bases lay in between. CDR3 length equals 17 residues. The CDR3, as DNA: TGTGCCAGCAGTTTACTCGACGGGCGAAGCTATAATTCACCCCTCCACTTT. Translation gives CASSLLDGRSYNSPLHF.

The chain joins TRBV11-2 to TRBJ2-1, with 8 bases that match TRBD2. The germline gives CDR1 SGHAT, CDR2 FQNNGV. The V segment lost 5 bases and the J segment 6 bases; nucleotides outside the gene matches: 9. This CDR3 has 15 residues. The CDR3 loop is CASSPTGGASNEQFF. Written as DNA, the CDR3 is TGTGCCAGCAGCCCCACCGGGGGGGCAAGCAATGAGCAGTTCTTC.

Many counts were recorded for this clonotype. The V gene is TRBV30, the J gene TRBJ1-2; a possible D gene is TRBD1 (5 bases). CDR3 length equals 18 residues. V lost 1 base and J 1 base, leaving 22 bases between the germline ends. Germline values: CDR1 GTSNPN, CDR2 SVGIG (reference sequence). CDR3 DNA sequence: TGTGCCTGGAGTGAGTTACGTAAAGGACACCCACTTAACTATGGCTACACCTTC. Amino acids: CAWSELRKGHPLNYGYTF.

Many counts were recorded for this clonotype. The J gene is TRBJ2-1, the V gene TRBV5-1; D gene ambiguous. Germline V gene sequence: CDR1 SGHRS, CDR2 YFSETQ. This CDR3 comprises 13 residues. Trimming cost V 0 bases and J 3 bases, with 4 bases left between them. CDR3 residues: CASSLDVYNEQFF. The CDR3 DNA is TGCGCCAGCAGCTTGGATGTCTACAATGAGCAGTTCTTC.

In its sample, this clonotype was seen many times. The rearrangement joins TRBV20-1 to TRBJ2-5; D not certain. Germline CDR1 reads DFQATT; CDR2 reads SNEGSKA (reference sequence). V dropped 3 bases and J dropped 3 bases, with 11 bases sitting between them. This CDR3 contains 13 residues. CDR3 in amino acids: CSASKGKEETQYF. The CDR3 DNA is TGCAGTGCTAGCAAGGGAAAAGAAGAGACCCAGTACTTC.

In its sample, this clonotype was seen a few times. This chain joins TRBV12-5 and TRBJ2-5, with no clear D. V was clipped by 9 bases and J by 9 bases, with 20 bases between them. The CDR3 has 13 amino acids. Germline V gene lookup returns CDR1 LGHNT and CDR2 FRNRAP. The CDR3: CARPDHEIRAQYF. CDR3 sequence (DNA): TGTGCTAGGCCGGACCACGAGATAAGGGCCCAGTACTTC.

The chain carries TRBV10-1 and TRBJ2-1; D gene ambiguous. Germline-derived CDR1 and CDR2 are WNHNN and SYGVQD (reference sequence). This CDR3 contains 15 residues. Trimming took 2 bases from V and 0 from J, leaving 8 bases between them. Here the CDR3 DNA reads TGCGCCAGCAGTGAGGGGATCCCCTCCTACAATGAGCAGTTCTTC. Translated: CASSEGIPSYNEQFF.

In this sample, this clonotype turned up a few times. The chain has TRBV7-2 and TRBJ2-5, with D perhaps assigned TRBD1 or TRBD2 (5 bases each). Germline CDR1 reads SGHTA; CDR2 reads FQGNSA. V was trimmed by 5 bases and J by 7 bases, leaving 20 bases between them. The CDR3 runs 15 residues. The CDR3 region is CASSHQRDDFRTQYF. CDR3 nucleotide sequence: TGTGCCAGCAGCCACCAAAGGGACGACTTCCGGACCCAGTACTTC.

V usage is TRBV7-9 and J usage is TRBJ2-1; either TRBD1 or TRBD2 may fit D (6 bases each). V lost 3 bases, J lost 9 bases, and 18 bases lay in between. Looked up from germline, CDR1 is SEHNR and CDR2 is FQNEAQ (reference sequence). CDR3 length: 15 residues. CDR3 sequence: CASSFRRGVVGEQFF. The CDR3, as DNA: TGTGCCAGCAGCTTTAGAAGGGGGGTCGTCGGTGAGCAGTTCTTC.

This clonotype turned up a few times. The V and J genes are TRBV7-6 and TRBJ2-2; 9 bases fit TRBD1. The CDR3 spans 20 residues. CDR1 and CDR2 (germline): SGHVS, FNYEAQ. Germline trimming cut 4 bases from V and 2 bases from J; bases unmatched to any gene: 17. CDR3 sequence reads: CASSSGPGQGGPINTGELFF. The CDR3 DNA sequence: TGTGCCAGCAGCTCCGGACCGGGACAGGGAGGCCCAATTAACACCGGGGAGCTGTTTTTT. The variable domain in full, completed from reference TRBV7-6 and TRBJ2-2, reads GAGVSQSPRYKVTKRGQDVALRCDPISGHVSLYWYRQALGQGPEFLTYFNYEAQQDKSGLPNDRFSAERPEGSISTLTIQRTEQRDSAMYRCASSSGPGQGGPINTGELFFGEGSRLTVL.